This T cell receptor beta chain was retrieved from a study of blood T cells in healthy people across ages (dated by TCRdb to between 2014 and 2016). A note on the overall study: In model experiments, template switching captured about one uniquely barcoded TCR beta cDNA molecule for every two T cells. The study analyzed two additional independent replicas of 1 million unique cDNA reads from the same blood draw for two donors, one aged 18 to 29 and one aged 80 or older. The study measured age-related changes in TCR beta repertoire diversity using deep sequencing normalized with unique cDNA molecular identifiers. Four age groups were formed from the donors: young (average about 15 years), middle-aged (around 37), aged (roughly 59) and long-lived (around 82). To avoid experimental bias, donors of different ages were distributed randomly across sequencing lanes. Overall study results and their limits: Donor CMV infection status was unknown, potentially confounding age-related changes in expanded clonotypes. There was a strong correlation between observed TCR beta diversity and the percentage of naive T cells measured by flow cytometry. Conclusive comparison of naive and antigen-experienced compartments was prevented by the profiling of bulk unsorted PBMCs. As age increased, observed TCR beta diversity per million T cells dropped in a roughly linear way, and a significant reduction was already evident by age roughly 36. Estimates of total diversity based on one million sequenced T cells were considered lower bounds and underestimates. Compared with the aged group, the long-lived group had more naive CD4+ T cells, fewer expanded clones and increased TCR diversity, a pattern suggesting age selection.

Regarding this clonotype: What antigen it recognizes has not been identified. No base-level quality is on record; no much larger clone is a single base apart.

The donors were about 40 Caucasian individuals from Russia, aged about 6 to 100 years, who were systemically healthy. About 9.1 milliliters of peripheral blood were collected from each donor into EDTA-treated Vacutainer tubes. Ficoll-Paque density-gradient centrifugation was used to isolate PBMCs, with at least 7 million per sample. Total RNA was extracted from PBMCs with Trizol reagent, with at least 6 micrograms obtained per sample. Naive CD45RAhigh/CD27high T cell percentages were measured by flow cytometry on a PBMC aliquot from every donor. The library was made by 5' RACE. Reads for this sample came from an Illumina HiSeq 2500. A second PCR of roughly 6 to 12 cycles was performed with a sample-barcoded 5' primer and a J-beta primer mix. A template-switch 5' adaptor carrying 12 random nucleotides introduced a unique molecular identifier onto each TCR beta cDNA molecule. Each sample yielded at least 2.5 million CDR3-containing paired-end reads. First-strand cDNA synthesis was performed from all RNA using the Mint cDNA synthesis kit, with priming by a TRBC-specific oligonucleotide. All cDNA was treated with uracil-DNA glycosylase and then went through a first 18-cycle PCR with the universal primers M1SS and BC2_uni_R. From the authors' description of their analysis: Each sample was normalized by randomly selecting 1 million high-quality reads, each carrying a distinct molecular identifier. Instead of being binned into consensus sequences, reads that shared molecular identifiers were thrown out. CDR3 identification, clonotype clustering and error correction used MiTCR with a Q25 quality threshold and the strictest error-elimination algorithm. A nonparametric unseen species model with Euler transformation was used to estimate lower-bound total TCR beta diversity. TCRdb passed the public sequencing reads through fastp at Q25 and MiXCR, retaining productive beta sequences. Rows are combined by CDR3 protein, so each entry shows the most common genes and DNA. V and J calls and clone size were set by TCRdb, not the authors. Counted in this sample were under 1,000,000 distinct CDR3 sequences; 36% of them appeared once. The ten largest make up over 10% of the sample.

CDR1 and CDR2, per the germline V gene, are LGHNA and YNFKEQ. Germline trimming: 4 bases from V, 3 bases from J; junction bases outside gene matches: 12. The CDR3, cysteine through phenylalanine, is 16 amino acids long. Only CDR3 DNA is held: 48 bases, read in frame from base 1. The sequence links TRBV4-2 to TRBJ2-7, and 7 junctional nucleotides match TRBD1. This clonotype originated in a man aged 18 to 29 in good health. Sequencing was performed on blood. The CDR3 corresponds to CASSPVGTDLLYEQYF. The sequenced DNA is TGTGCCAGCAGCCCAGTTGGGACAGACCTCCTCTACGAGCAGTACTTC.